The 27 T cell receptor beta chains reported below all come from one sample, sequenced in a study of T cell responses to AZD1222 COVID-19 vaccine. Here immunoSEQ multiplex PCR was the method, and the copy in TCRdb shows in-frame clones only, minus some. The sample gives about 160,000 clones, 85% to 95% of which show up once; roughly 5.5% is in the top ten. The sample in question was peripheral blood, obtained 28 days after the second AZD1222 dose. These receptors were obtained from an adult who received the AZD1222 COVID-19 vaccine.

CDR3 protein: CASSLVVDSYEQYF. The CDR3 DNA reads as TGCGCCAGCAGCTTGGTTGTGGATTCCTACGAGCAGTACTTC. The chain carries TRBV5-1 and TRBJ2-7; D is unresolved. Trimming took 0 bases from V and 1 from J, leaving 8 bases between them. CDR1 SGHRS and CDR2 YFSETQ come from the germline V gene. The CDR3 contains 14 residues.

This chain joins TRBV11-2 and TRBJ2-7; 7 bases line up with TRBD1. J lost 1 base, V lost 5 bases, and 5 bases had no gene match. The CDR3 is 14 residues long. The germline V gene encodes CDR1 SGHAT and CDR2 FQNNGV. The CDR3, as DNA: TGTGCCAGCAGCCCCGACAGGGTTTCCTACGAGCAGTACTTC. It yields the protein CASSPDRVSYEQYF.

V usage is TRBV29-1 and J usage is TRBJ2-1, with 8 bases matching TRBD1. The CDR3 has 14 residues. The germline CDR1 and CDR2 sequences are SQVTM and ANQGSEA. The V gene end was trimmed by 1 base and the J gene end by 4 bases; junction bases not matched to a gene: 3. The DNA of the CDR3 is TGCAGCGTTGAAGGGCGACAGGGGTACAATGAGCAGTTCTTC. It specifies CSVEGRQGYNEQFF.

The gene calls are TRBV29-1 and TRBJ2-1; no clear D gene. V was shortened by 6 bases and J by 6 bases, with 9 bases between the two germline ends. Germline CDR1 SQVTM, CDR2 ANQGSEA. The CDR3 runs 11 residues. CDR3 in DNA: TGCAGCGTCGATGTCGGCAATGAGCAGTTCTTC. This gives the protein CSVDVGNEQFF.

The V call is TRBV3-1 (or the pseudogene TRBV3-2), the J call TRBJ2-1, with TRBD2 identical over 11 bases. Per germline, CDR1 LGHDT and CDR2 YNNKEL (reference sequence). V was pared by 4 bases and J by 7 bases, with 12 bases of the junction left unmatched. The length of the CDR3 is 17 residues. The CDR3 region has the DNA TGTGCCAGCAGCCTCTCTAGCGGGAGGTCAATAAGGAATGAGCAGTTCTTC. Encoded protein: CASSLSSGRSIRNEQFF.

The chain has TRBV10-3 and TRBJ1-5; the match to TRBD1 covers 8 bases. V lost 3 bases to trimming and J lost 5 bases; unmatched junction nucleotides: 6. There are 15 residues in the CDR3. Germline V CDR1 and CDR2: ENHRY, SYGVKD. In DNA, the CDR3 is TGTGCCATCAGTGAAGACAGGGGTTGGGATCAGCCCCAGCATTTT. This translates into CAISEDRGWDQPQHF.

This chain uses TRBV4-1 with TRBJ1-2, with no clear D. V lost 1 base and J lost 1, with 10 bases in between. The CDR3 runs 15 residues. Germline values: CDR1 MGHRA, CDR2 YSYEKL. The CDR3 coding sequence is TGCGCCAGCAGCCAAGCGAAGGAGATTAACTATGGCTACACCTTC. Encoded protein: CASSQAKEINYGYTF.

The V call is TRBV9, the J call TRBJ2-1, with 9 bases identical to TRBD2. Per the germline V gene, CDR1 is SGDLS and CDR2 is YYNGEE. V was clipped by 4 bases and J by 2 bases; unmatched bases: 7. The CDR3 loop spans 16 amino acids. The chain's CDR3 is CASSSRTSETYNEQFF. CDR3 nucleotide sequence: TGTGCCAGCAGCTCTCGGACTAGCGAAACCTACAATGAGCAGTTCTTC.

The chain uses TRBV19 and TRBJ1-1, with TRBD1 matching 8 bases. The germline CDR1 and CDR2 sequences are LNHDA and SQIVND (reference sequence). This CDR3 region has 14 residues. The V and J ends lost 2 bases and 10 bases, in that order; junction bases with no gene match: 9. CDR3: CASSITQDRGRAFF. The CDR3, as DNA: TGTGCCAGTAGTATAACCCAAGACAGGGGACGAGCTTTCTTT.

The chain joins TRBV2 to TRBJ2-5; D is possibly TRBD1 (5 bases). The V gene lost 7 bases and the J gene lost 2 bases, with 14 bases spanning the gap. The CDR3 loop spans 14 amino acids. The germline V gene has CDR1 SNHLY and CDR2 FYNNEI. The CDR3: CASTPQQGQETQYF. The DNA of the CDR3 is TGTGCCAGCACCCCCCAGCAGGGTCAAGAGACCCAGTACTTC.

The rearrangement joins TRBV4-1 to TRBJ2-3; no firm D call. Germline V CDR1 and CDR2: MGHRA, YSYEKL. Trimming took off 0 bases at V and 0 bases at J, with 10 bases between the two ends. This CDR3 spans 16 amino acids. In nucleotides, the CDR3 is TGCGCCAGCAGCCAAGAGCTTTGGCAAAGCACAGATACGCAGTATTTT. This sequence encodes CASSQELWQSTDTQYF.

The J gene is TRBJ1-2, the V gene TRBV2; D perhaps matches TRBD1 (6 bases). Germline CDR1 reads SNHLY; CDR2 reads FYNNEI. V dropped 3 bases and J dropped 7 bases, with 12 bases sitting between them. This CDR3 is 13 amino acids long. The DNA of the CDR3 is TGTGCCAGCAGTGACAACGGGGGCCTTGGCTACACCTTC. This sequence encodes CASSDNGGLGYTF.

The chain couples TRBV5-1 to TRBJ2-1; 13 bases match TRBD2. J was trimmed by 0 bases and V by 2 bases; bases with no gene match: 2. CDR3 length equals 17 residues. Germline values: CDR1 SGHRS, CDR2 YFSETQ. DNA of the CDR3: TGCGCCAGCAGCTTTCGGACTAGCGGGAGCTCCTACAATGAGCAGTTCTTC. Translating gives CASSFRTSGSSYNEQFF.

The chain has TRBV4-1 and TRBJ2-7; 7 nucleotides line up with TRBD2. The CDR3 totals 15 residues. Germline CDR1 reads MGHRA; CDR2 reads YSYEKL. V shed 3 bases and J 4 bases; nucleotides not matched to a gene: 9. The CDR3 DNA follows: TGCGCCAGCAGCCATAAAGACGGGGGAGGGTACGAGCAGTACTTC. Its protein is CASSHKDGGGYEQYF.

The V call is TRBV18, the J call TRBJ2-3; 10 bases map to TRBD1. V lost 4 bases, J lost 4 bases, and 5 bases stayed unmatched. Germline V lookup: CDR1 KGHSH, CDR2 LQKENI. CDR3 length: 15 amino acids. The CDR3 region has the DNA TGTGCCAGCTCACGACCGGGACAGGGGCCAGATACGCAGTATTTT. It specifies CASSRPGQGPDTQYF. The whole variable domain, remainder taken from reference TRBV18 and TRBJ2-3, is NAGVMQNPRHLVRRRGQEARLRCSPMKGHSHVYWYRQLPEEGLKFMVYLQKENIIDESGMPKERFSAEFPKEGPSILRIQQVVRGDSAAYFCASSRPGQGPDTQYFGPGTRLTVL.

This chain links TRBV19 with TRBJ1-2, with TRBD1 matching over 10 bases. The ends lost 5 bases at V and 7 bases at J; junction bases unmatched: 7. CDR3 length equals 14 residues. Germline CDR1 reads LNHDA; CDR2 reads SQIVND (reference sequence). CDR3 residues: CASSAWDRGTGYTF. CDR3 sequence (DNA): TGTGCCAGTAGTGCCTGGGACAGGGGAACTGGCTACACCTTC.

In DNA, the CDR3 is TGTGCCAGCAGTGATGAGGATTATAGCAATCAGCCCCAGCATTTT. As protein: CASSDEDYSNQPQHF. The J gene is TRBJ1-5, the V gene TRBV2; no reliable D call. V was clipped by 3 bases and J by 0 bases, with 9 bases between them. This CDR3 is 15 amino acids long. The germline V gene has CDR1 SNHLY and CDR2 FYNNEI.

V usage is TRBV18 and J usage is TRBJ2-2; 11 nucleotides match TRBD2. Germline trimming cut 0 bases from V and 5 bases from J; bases unmatched to any gene: 5. Germline V gives CDR1 KGHSH, CDR2 LQKENI. The CDR3 totals 17 residues. CDR3 nucleotides: TGTGCCAGCTCACCACCGACCCTAGCGGGAGGAACCGGGGAGCTGTTTTTT. It encodes CASSPPTLAGGTGELFF.

The chain joins TRBV6-1 to TRBJ1-3, with D tentatively TRBD1 (5 bases). V was cut by 1 base and J by 4 bases, with 11 bases left in between. The CDR3 spans 15 residues. The germline gives CDR1 MNHNS, CDR2 SASEGT. The DNA for the CDR3 is TGTGCCAGCAGTGAAGAGGGGCTTTCAGGAAACACCATATATTTT. It is translated as CASSEEGLSGNTIYF.

V and J are TRBV5-5 and TRBJ1-4, with unresolved D. Trimming stripped 4 bases from V and 7 bases from J, with 20 bases between. The length of the CDR3 is 16 residues. In germline, CDR1 is SGHKS, CDR2 YYEKEE (reference sequence). CDR3 bases: TGTGCCAGCAGCCCTTCGTATGGGCGGCAAGTTGAAAAACTGTTTTTT. This sequence encodes CASSPSYGRQVEKLFF.

V gene TRBV27 combines with J gene TRBJ2-5; the match to TRBD2 covers 10 bases. CDR3 size: 14 residues. CDR1 and CDR2 from the germline V gene are MNHEY and SMNVEV (reference sequence). V lost 4 bases to trimming and J lost 3 bases; unmatched junction nucleotides: 2. CDR3 region: CASSWGLAKETQYF. In DNA, the CDR3 is TGTGCCAGCAGTTGGGGACTAGCGAAAGAGACCCAGTACTTC.

The chain couples TRBV19 to TRBJ1-1; no clear D gene. The V and J ends lost 6 bases and 3 bases respectively, with 11 bases between them. CDR3 size: 13 residues. Germline values: CDR1 LNHDA, CDR2 SQIVND (reference sequence). The CDR3 DNA follows: TGTGCCAGTAGGTGGACGGAGGACACTGAAGCTTTCTTT. Amino acid sequence: CASRWTEDTEAFF.

This chain joins TRBV7-3 and TRBJ2-7; TRBD1 might be the D (6 bases). The germline V and J ends were trimmed by 2 bases and 6 bases, with 17 bases remaining between them. This CDR3 spans 15 amino acids. Germline loops: CDR1 SGHTA, CDR2 FQGTGA. Written as DNA, the CDR3 is TGTGCCAGCAGCTTACAACAGGGCCCCCTTGGCGAGCAGTACTTC. Its protein is CASSLQQGPLGEQYF.

The J gene is TRBJ2-2, the V gene TRBV6-5; 7 nucleotides match TRBD1. The CDR3 runs to 15 residues. CDR1 and CDR2 (germline): MNHEY, SVGAGI. V shed 6 bases, J shed 2 bases, and the junction held 6 bases outside the gene matches. CDR3 coding DNA: TGTGCCAGCAGCCCCGGGACAGTTAACACCGGGGAGCTGTTTTTT. Protein product: CASSPGTVNTGELFF.

The rearrangement uses TRBV2 and TRBJ1-4; possibly TRBD1 for D (6 bases). Between the trimmed V and J ends, which lost 6 bases and 6 bases, there was a span of 11 bases. The V gene's germline CDR1 is SNHLY and CDR2 FYNNEI. This CDR3 is 13 amino acids long. CDR3 sequence reads: CASRTGIDEKLFF. For the CDR3, the DNA is TGTGCCAGCAGGACAGGTATAGATGAAAAACTGTTTTTT.

Concerning this clone itself: Other DNA sequences within the sample encode an identical CDR3. The chain joins TRBV25-1 to TRBJ2-1; D remains ambiguous. With 4 bases removed from V and 0 bases from J, the gap between germline ends came to 4 bases. Germline CDR1 is MGHDK and CDR2 is SYGVNS. The CDR3 runs to 13 residues. The CDR3 spells CASSADSYNEQFF. CDR3 nucleotide sequence: TGTGCCAGCAGTGCTGACTCCTACAATGAGCAGTTCTTC.

V usage is TRBV10-3 and J usage is TRBJ2-7; D perhaps matches TRBD1 (5 bases). CDR3 size: 16 residues. V lost 4 bases and J lost 2, with 18 bases in between. Per the germline V gene, CDR1 is ENHRY and CDR2 is SYGVKD. The CDR3 loop reads CAISGFNSQDPYEQYF. The CDR3 DNA follows: TGTGCCATCAGTGGTTTTAATTCACAGGATCCCTACGAGCAGTACTTC.